Listed here is a single T cell receptor beta chain. Its antigen is unknown. V lost 1 base, J lost 5 bases, and 8 bases lay in between. Germline values: CDR1 SGHTA, CDR2 FQGTGA. This CDR3 contains 13 residues. The sample belongs to a study of cytomegalovirus exposure and HLA in healthy donors. Primers for the PCR totalled 60 Vbeta and 13 Jbeta. The method was immunoSEQ multiplex PCR; TCRdb's version includes in-frame clones alone and lacks a portion of them. The repertoire includes some 200,000 clones, 65% to 85% of them detected once, and 2.9% sits in the top ten. Study-level findings and limits: A classifier reportedly called cytomegalovirus status with high sensitivity and specificity. One later analysis reportedly identified an Asian-associated ancestry cluster that showed fewer N-insertions than the approximately 700-donor mean. Excluded: some indistinguishable V segments such as TRBV6-2 and TRBV6-3.

This rearrangement joins TRBV7-3 to TRBJ2-5, with unresolved D. The sample comprised PBMCs. This sequence originates from a female donor in good health and CMV-seronegative. CDR3 bases: TGTGCCAGCAGCTTAAGTTACAGTGAGACCCAGTACTTC. Protein sequence: CASSLSYSETQYF.